This TCR beta chain stems from a study of T cells in Graves' hyperthyroidism and ophthalmopathy. Study conclusions and caveats: By a 13 V-J model, ophthalmopathy was set apart from stable hyperthyroidism.

Diagnostic decisions used clinical symptoms, serum thyroxine and TRAb, thyroid ultrasound and orbital computed tomography. With regard to this clonotype: Its antigen is as yet unknown.

This CDR3 has 19 residues. Germline values: CDR1 SGHRS, CDR2 YFSETQ. With 0 bases removed from V and 7 bases from J, the gap between germline ends came to 23 bases. What was amplified from RNA transcripts were TCR beta CDR3 regions. Carried out on the TCR CDR3, a first-round RT-PCR used the HTBI primer set. From the multiplex PCR reads, TCRdb called clonotypes with MiXCR, one entry per CDR3 protein. The sample carries about 530,000 distinct CDR3 sequences, 17% recorded once. The chain is built from TRBV5-1 and TRBJ1-6, with TRBD1 as a possible D gene (5 bases). This TCR derives from a woman between 18 and 30 years old with Graves' ophthalmopathy. Source material: blood. The CDR3 sequence is CASSLGGGEARTGNSPLHF. The CDR3 DNA follows: TGCGCCAGCAGCTTGGGAGGAGGGGAAGCTAGGACGGGCAATTCACCCCTCCACTTT.